The clone carrying this TCR beta chain was observed at least ten times. Its antigen is unidentified. Germline lookup yields CDR1 SGHTA and CDR2 FQGNSA. V shed 3 bases, J shed 0 bases, and the junction held 8 bases outside the gene matches. The CDR3 covers 18 residues. As it was prepared, the TCRbeta library received unique molecular identifiers. TCRdb re-called the PCR reads through MiXCR, storing one row per CDR3 protein. The sample holds about 300,000 distinct CDR3 sequences; around 7.1% are singletons and the top ten take approximately 8.6%. This entry belongs to a study of T-cell reconstitution after alpha-beta-depleted transplantation in children. Study results and caveats: By about two months after transplant, alpha-beta T cells reportedly arose from several hundred graft clones that had expanded. Newly produced T cells mostly provided counts and TCRbeta diversity after one year, as hyperexpanded clones declined.

This TCR was recovered from a female patient between 2 and 15 years old who had a stem cell transplant for Fanconi anemia, so the T cells may come from the graft donor. V is TRBV7-2 and J is TRBJ2-1, with TRBD2 matching over 10 bases. The starting material was peripheral blood, obtained 360 days after TCRalphabeta/CD19-depleted stem cell transplant. The CDR3 region has the DNA TGTGCCAGCAGCTTTTTTGCAGCGGGGGGGAGCTCCTACAATGAGCAGTTCTTC. It codes for CASSFFAAGGSSYNEQFF.